This paragraph reports one T cell receptor (beta chain). Per the original methods: Amplification from reference gene primers served as the basis for estimated nucleated cell counts. Generated by immunoSEQ multiplex PCR, the TCRdb table keeps only in-frame clones and is missing some. V, J and clone size were drawn from that table, and D and trimming were deduced from the DNA. The repertoire holds 9,500 to 15,000 clones, with about 76% as singletons. The sample belongs to a study of blood T cell repertoires in COVID-19. In the study overall: Researchers got acute and convalescent COVID-19 samples from the United States, Italy and Spain. The analysed material was cDNA or gDNA that came from T cells, B-cell-depleted T cells, or PBMCs.

The V segment lost 7 bases and the J segment 2 bases; nucleotides outside the gene matches: 7. Germline V gene lookup returns CDR1 ENHRY and CDR2 SYGVKD. This CDR3 comprises 14 residues. The chain links TRBV10-3 to TRBJ1-2; 7 nucleotides line up with TRBD1. The source is a man between 60 and 70 years old with COVID-19, enrolled during active disease. The sequenced sample consisted of peripheral blood. The CDR3 spells CAINPDRTNYGYTF. Here the CDR3 DNA reads TGTGCCATCAATCCGGACAGGACCAACTATGGCTACACCTTC.